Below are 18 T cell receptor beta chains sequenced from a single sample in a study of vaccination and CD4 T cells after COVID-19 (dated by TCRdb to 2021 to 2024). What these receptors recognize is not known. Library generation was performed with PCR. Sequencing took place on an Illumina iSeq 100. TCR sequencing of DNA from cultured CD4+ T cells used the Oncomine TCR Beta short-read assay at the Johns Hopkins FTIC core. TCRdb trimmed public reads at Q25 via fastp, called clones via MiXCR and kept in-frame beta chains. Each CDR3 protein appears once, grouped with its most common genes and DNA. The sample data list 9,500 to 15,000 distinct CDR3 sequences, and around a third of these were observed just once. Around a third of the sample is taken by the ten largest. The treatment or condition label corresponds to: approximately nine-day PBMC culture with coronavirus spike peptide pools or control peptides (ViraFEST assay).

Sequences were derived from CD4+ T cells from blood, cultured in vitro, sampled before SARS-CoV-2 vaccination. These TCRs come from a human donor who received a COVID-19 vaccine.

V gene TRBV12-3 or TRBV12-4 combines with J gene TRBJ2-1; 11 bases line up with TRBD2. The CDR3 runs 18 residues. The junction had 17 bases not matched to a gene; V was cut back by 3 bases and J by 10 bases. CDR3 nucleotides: TGTGCCAGCAGTTTTTTGACTGGTAGCGGGGGGGCCGTGGGGGAGCAGTTCTTC. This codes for CASSFLTGSGGAVGEQFF.

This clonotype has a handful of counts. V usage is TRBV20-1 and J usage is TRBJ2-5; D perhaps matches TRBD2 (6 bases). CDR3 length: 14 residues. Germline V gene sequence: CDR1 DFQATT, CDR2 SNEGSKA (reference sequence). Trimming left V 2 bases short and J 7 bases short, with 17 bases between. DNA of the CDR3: TGCAGTGCTAGAAGGGGCGGGGCTCGAGGGACCCAGTACTTC. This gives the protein CSARRGGARGTQYF.

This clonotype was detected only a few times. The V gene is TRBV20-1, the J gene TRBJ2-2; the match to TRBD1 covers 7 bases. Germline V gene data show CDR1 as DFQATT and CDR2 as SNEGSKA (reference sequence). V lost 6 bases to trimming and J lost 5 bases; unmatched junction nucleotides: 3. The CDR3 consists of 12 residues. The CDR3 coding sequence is TGCAGTGCCAACAGGGGAACCGGGGAGCTGTTTTTT. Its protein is CSANRGTGELFF.

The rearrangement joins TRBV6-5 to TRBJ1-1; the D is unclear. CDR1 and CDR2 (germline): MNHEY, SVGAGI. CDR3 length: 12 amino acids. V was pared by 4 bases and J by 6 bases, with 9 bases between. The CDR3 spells CASSSGGPEAFF. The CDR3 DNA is TGTGCCAGCAGTTCGGGCGGGCCTGAAGCTTTCTTT.

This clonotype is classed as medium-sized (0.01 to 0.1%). The CDR3 loop reads CASGTGAGYGYTF. CDR3 bases: TGTGCCAGTGGGACAGGGGCTGGCTATGGCTACACCTTC. This chain connects TRBV27 to TRBJ1-2, with TRBD1 identical over 10 bases. CDR3 size: 13 residues. With 9 bases clipped from V and 4 bases from J, the junction kept 5 bases outside the gene matches. The germline gives CDR1 MNHEY, CDR2 SMNVEV (reference sequence).

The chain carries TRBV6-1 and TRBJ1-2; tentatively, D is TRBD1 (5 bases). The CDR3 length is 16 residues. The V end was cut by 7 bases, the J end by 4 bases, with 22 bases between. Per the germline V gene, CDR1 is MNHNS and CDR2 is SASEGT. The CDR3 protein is CASTQGGAEGLYGYTF. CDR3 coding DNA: TGTGCCAGCACCCAGGGAGGCGCTGAGGGCCTCTATGGCTACACCTTC.

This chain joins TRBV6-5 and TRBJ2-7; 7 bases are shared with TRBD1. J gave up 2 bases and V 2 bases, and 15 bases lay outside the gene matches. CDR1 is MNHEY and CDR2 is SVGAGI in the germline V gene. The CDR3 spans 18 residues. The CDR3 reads CASSYPWDRQSKTYEQYF. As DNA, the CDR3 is TGTGCCAGCAGTTACCCTTGGGACAGACAAAGCAAGACCTACGAGCAGTACTTC.

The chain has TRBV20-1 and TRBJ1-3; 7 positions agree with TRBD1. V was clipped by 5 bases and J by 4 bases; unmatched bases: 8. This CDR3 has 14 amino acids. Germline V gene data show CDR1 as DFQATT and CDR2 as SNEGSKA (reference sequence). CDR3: CSASPGQYGNTIYF. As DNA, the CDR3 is TGCAGTGCTTCTCCGGGACAGTACGGAAACACCATATATTTT.

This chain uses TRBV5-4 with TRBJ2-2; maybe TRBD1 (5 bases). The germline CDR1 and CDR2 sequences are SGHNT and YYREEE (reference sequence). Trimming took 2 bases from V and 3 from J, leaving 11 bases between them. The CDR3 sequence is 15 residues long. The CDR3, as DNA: TGTGCCAGCAGCTTTGCGAACAGGCACACCGGGGAGCTGTTTTTT. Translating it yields CASSFANRHTGELFF. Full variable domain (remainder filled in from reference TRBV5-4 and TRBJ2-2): ETGVTQSPTHLIKTRGQQVTLRCSSQSGHNTVSWYQQALGQGPQFIFQYYREEENGRGNFPPRFSGLQFPNYSSELNVNALELDDSALYLCASSFANRHTGELFFGEGSRLTVL.

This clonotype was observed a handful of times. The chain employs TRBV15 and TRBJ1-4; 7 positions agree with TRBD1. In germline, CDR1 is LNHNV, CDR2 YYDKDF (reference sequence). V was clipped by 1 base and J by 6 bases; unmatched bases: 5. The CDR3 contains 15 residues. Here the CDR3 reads CATSRVGGTDEKLFF. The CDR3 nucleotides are TGTGCCACCAGCAGAGTAGGTGGGACAGATGAAAAACTGTTTTTT.

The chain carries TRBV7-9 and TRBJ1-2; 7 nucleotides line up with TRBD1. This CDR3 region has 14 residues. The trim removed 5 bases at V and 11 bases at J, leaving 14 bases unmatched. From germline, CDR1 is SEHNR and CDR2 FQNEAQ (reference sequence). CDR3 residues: CASSTQNRGSGYTF. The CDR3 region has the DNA TGTGCCAGCAGCACGCAAAACAGGGGTTCTGGGTACACCTTC.

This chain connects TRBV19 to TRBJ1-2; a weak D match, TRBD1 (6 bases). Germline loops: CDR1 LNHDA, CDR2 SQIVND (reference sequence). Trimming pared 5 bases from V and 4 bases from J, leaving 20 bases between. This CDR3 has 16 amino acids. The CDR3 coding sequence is TGTGCCAGTAGTCCCGACCGACAGGTGCTACGCTATGGCTACACCTTC. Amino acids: CASSPDRQVLRYGYTF.

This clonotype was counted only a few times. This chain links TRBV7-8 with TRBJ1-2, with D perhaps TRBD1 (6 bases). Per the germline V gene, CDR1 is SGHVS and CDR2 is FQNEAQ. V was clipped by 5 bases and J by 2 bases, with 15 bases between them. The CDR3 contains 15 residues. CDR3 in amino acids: CASSRRAQGNYGYTF. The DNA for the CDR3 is TGTGCCAGCAGCCGGAGGGCTCAGGGGAACTATGGCTACACCTTC.

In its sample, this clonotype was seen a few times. CDR3 DNA sequence: TGCAGTGCTCGGGACAGTCAGACTAACTATGGCTACACCTTC. It encodes CSARDSQTNYGYTF. The chain combines TRBV20-1 with TRBJ1-2, with TRBD1 matching 7 bases. Per the germline V gene, CDR1 is DFQATT and CDR2 is SNEGSKA (reference sequence). This CDR3 has 14 residues. V gave up 5 bases and J gave up 0 bases; unmatched junction bases: 6.

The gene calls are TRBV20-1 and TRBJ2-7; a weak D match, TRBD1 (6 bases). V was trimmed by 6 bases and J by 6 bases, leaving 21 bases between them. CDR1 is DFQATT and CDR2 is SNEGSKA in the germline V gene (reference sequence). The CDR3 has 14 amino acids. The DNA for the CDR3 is TGCAGTGCCGGCAAACTTAGTGAAGGGGGCGAGCAGTACTTC. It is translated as CSAGKLSEGGEQYF.

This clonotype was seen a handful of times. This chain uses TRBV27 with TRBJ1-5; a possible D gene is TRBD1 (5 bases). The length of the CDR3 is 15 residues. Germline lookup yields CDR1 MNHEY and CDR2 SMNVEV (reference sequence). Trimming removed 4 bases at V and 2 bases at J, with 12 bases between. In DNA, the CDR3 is TGTGCCAGCAGTTCAGGGAGTCAGGGCAATCAGCCCCAGCATTTT. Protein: CASSSGSQGNQPQHF.

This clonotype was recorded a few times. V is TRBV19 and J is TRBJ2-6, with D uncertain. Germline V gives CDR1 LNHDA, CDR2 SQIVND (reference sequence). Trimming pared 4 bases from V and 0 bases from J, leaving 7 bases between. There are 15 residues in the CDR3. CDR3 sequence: CASSTQVSGANVLTF. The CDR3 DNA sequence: TGTGCCAGTAGTACCCAGGTCTCTGGGGCCAACGTCCTGACTTTC.

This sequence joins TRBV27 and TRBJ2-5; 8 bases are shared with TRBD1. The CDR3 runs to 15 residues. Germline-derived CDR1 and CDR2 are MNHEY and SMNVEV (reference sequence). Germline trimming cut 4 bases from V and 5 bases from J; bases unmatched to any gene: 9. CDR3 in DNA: TGTGCCAGCAGTTATCAGGGGGCCCGCATGGAGACCCAGTACTTC. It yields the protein CASSYQGARMETQYF.